The clone carrying this T cell receptor (beta chain) was seen a handful of times. Its antigen is unidentified. This specimen comes from a study of blood T cells in healthy people across ages. Whole-study context: About one barcoded beta molecule per two T cells was the capture yield of template switching. Study outcomes and limitations: Long-lived donors carried more naive CD4+ cells and greater diversity than aged donors.

A second 7 to 11 cycle PCR used barcoded and J-beta primers. A template-switch adaptor that had 12 random nucleotides put a tag on each cDNA molecule. TCRdb re-called the 5' RACE reads through MiXCR, storing one row per CDR3 protein. The sample carries some 1.1 million distinct CDR3 sequences, around two fifths recorded once. This CDR3 region has 15 residues. Trimming cost V 3 bases and J 3 bases, with 14 bases left between them. Germline V gene lookup returns CDR1 ENHRY and CDR2 SYGVKD. Every participating donor contributed roughly 10 milliliters of peripheral blood through a draw. Sequencing was done on a sample of blood. This TCR derives from a man aged 18 to 29 in good health. This chain uses TRBV10-3 with TRBJ1-1; D call uncertain. CDR3 DNA: TGTGCCATCAGTGACGGAGGGATTGGGGACACTGAAGCTTTCTTT. The encoded protein is CAISDGGIGDTEAFF.